One sample yielded the 21 T cell receptor beta chains listed below, sequenced in a study of cytomegalovirus exposure and HLA in healthy donors (dated by TCRdb to about 2017). The library was produced with the immunoSEQ multiplex PCR assay. For the multiplex PCR, a mixture combining 60 forward primers for TCR Vbeta segments and 13 reverse primers for TCR Jbeta segments was used. Held by TCRdb, this immuneACCESS table contains in-frame sequences only and omits some clones. Under half of the omission traces to an unresolved V gene where checked; the cause of the rest is unknown. A total of roughly 63,000 clones appear in this sample, over 60% of them only once. The ten largest account for around 27% of the sample. Sequencing was performed on PBMCs. Receptors were obtained from a man aged 45-65 years in good health and CMV-seropositive.

V usage is TRBV5-5 and J usage is TRBJ1-2; D not resolved. This CDR3 region has 14 residues. The germline gives CDR1 SGHKS, CDR2 YYEKEE (reference sequence). Trimming cost V 2 bases and J 0 bases, with 8 bases left between them. In DNA form, the CDR3 reads TGTGCCAGCAGCTTCCCAGGCACTAACTATGGCTACACCTTC. Translated: CASSFPGTNYGYTF.

Only a few counts were recorded for this clone. The chain carries TRBV18 and TRBJ2-1; 7 positions agree with TRBD2. The V segment lost 6 bases and the J segment 7 bases; nucleotides outside the gene matches: 9. Germline loops: CDR1 KGHSH, CDR2 LQKENI. This CDR3 has 14 residues. This CDR3 is CASSYGGGRNEQFF. The CDR3 nucleotides read TGTGCCAGCTCCTATGGGGGGGGAAGGAATGAGCAGTTCTTC. Using reference TRBV18 and TRBJ2-1 for the parts outside the CDR3, the full variable domain is NAGVMQNPRHLVRRRGQEARLRCSPMKGHSHVYWYRQLPEEGLKFMVYLQKENIIDESGMPKERFSAEFPKEGPSILRIQQVVRGDSAAYFCASSYGGGRNEQFFGPGTRLTVL.

The V gene is TRBV5-1, the J gene TRBJ2-1; 10 bases fit TRBD2. The germline CDR1 and CDR2 sequences are SGHRS and YFSETQ. Unmatched junction bases numbered 5, after V lost 2 bases and J lost 9 bases. The CDR3 sequence is 14 residues long. This CDR3 is CASSLEREGGEQFF. The CDR3 DNA follows: TGCGCCAGCAGCTTAGAGCGGGAGGGAGGTGAGCAGTTCTTC.

The chain employs TRBV5-4 and TRBJ1-4; no clear D. CDR1 is SGHNT, CDR2 YYREEE, per germline (reference sequence). The CDR3 has 14 amino acids. Trimming took off 4 bases at V and 8 bases at J, with 15 bases between the two ends. The CDR3 sequence: CASSRRSAGEKLFF. Here the CDR3 DNA reads TGTGCCAGCAGCCGACGGTCCGCGGGGGAAAAACTGTTTTTT.

This chain connects TRBV4-3 to TRBJ1-5, with 7 bases lining up with TRBD1. With 3 bases clipped from V and 6 bases from J, the junction kept 8 bases outside the gene matches. CDR1 and CDR2 (germline): LGHNA, YSLEER. This CDR3 spans 15 amino acids. In DNA, the CDR3 is TGCGCCAGCAGCCAGAATAGGGGGCTCGGTCAGCCCCAGCATTTT. Encoded protein: CASSQNRGLGQPQHF.

This clone was detected only a few times. The chain carries TRBV9 and TRBJ2-7; D gene ambiguous. Trimming took off 0 bases at V and 0 bases at J, with 10 bases between the two ends. Per the germline V gene, CDR1 is SGDLS and CDR2 is YYNGEE. The CDR3 spans 15 residues. The CDR3 DNA reads TGTGCCAGCAGCGTAGGTCTCTTGAGCTCCTACGAGCAGTACTTC. Amino acid sequence: CASSVGLLSSYEQYF.

This chain connects TRBV11-2 to TRBJ1-4; a possible D gene is TRBD1 (5 bases). The V end was cut by 5 bases, the J end by 7 bases, with 14 bases between. Germline CDR1 and CDR2: SGHAT and FQNNGV. This CDR3 contains 14 residues. The CDR3, as DNA: TGTGCCAGCAGCCACGCGAGGGGAGGTGAAAAACTGTTTTTT. Protein product: CASSHARGGEKLFF.

V is TRBV11-2 and J is TRBJ2-1, with D perhaps TRBD2 (6 bases). The germline V and J ends were trimmed by 8 bases and 5 bases, with 22 bases remaining between them. The CDR3 totals 16 residues. The germline gives CDR1 SGHAT, CDR2 FQNNGV. CDR3 nucleotide sequence: TGTGCCAGCGGTCCTACGGGGCTAGCGAGAAACAATGAGCAGTTCTTC. Residues: CASGPTGLARNNEQFF.

V usage is TRBV5-1 and J usage is TRBJ1-3, with D possibly being TRBD1 (6 bases). Trimming left V 0 bases short and J 4 bases short, with 14 bases between. The CDR3 contains 16 residues. Germline V gives CDR1 SGHRS, CDR2 YFSETQ. The DNA of the CDR3 is TGCGCCAGCAGCTTGGCGGGACACCGGTACGGAAACACCATATATTTT. Translation: CASSLAGHRYGNTIYF.

J is TRBJ2-7 and V is TRBV9; possibly TRBD1 for D (6 bases). Germline V lookup: CDR1 SGDLS, CDR2 YYNGEE. There are 14 residues in the CDR3. Trimming left V 0 bases short and J 2 bases short, with 9 bases between. CDR3 residues: CASSVVPGAYEQYF. Written as DNA, the CDR3 is TGTGCCAGCAGCGTAGTACCAGGGGCCTACGAGCAGTACTTC.

The J gene is TRBJ1-1, the V gene TRBV6-1; a possible D gene is TRBD1 (5 bases). V was clipped by 7 bases and J by 0 bases, with 12 bases between them. This CDR3 is built from 14 residues. Germline CDR1 and CDR2: MNHNS and SASEGT. The CDR3 loop reads CASTERGMNTEAFF. CDR3 DNA sequence: TGTGCCAGCACAGAAAGGGGAATGAACACTGAAGCTTTCTTT.

V gene TRBV11-2 combines with J gene TRBJ2-7, with D perhaps matching TRBD2 (5 bases). Germline V gene lookup returns CDR1 SGHAT and CDR2 FQNNGV. Trimming took off 0 bases at V and 2 bases at J, with 11 bases between the two ends. The CDR3 extends over 15 amino acids. DNA for the CDR3: TGTGCCAGCAGCTTAGAAGCGGCGCGGGCCTACGAGCAGTACTTC. It encodes CASSLEAARAYEQYF.

This sequence joins TRBV7-6 and TRBJ2-7; 8 positions match TRBD1. The germline V gene has CDR1 SGHVS and CDR2 FNYEAQ. V lost 2 bases and J lost 1; bases outside the gene matches: 4. This CDR3 comprises 15 residues. The CDR3, as DNA: TGTGCCAGCAGCTTATCCGGACAGGGATCCTACGAGCAGTACTTC. Translated: CASSLSGQGSYEQYF. Full variable domain (rest looked up from reference TRBV7-6 and TRBJ2-7): GAGVSQSPRYKVTKRGQDVALRCDPISGHVSLYWYRQALGQGPEFLTYFNYEAQQDKSGLPNDRFSAERPEGSISTLTIQRTEQRDSAMYRCASSLSGQGSYEQYFGPGTRLTVT.

The chain combines TRBV9 with TRBJ1-5; no reliable D call. The CDR3 contains 14 residues. Trimming stripped 3 bases from V and 6 bases from J, with 13 bases between. The germline V gene has CDR1 SGDLS and CDR2 YYNGEE. The CDR3 DNA sequence: TGTGCCAGCAGCGCTGAGGGTTTCGGTCAGCCCCAGCATTTT. Encoded protein: CASSAEGFGQPQHF.

V gene TRBV30 combines with J gene TRBJ1-2; maybe TRBD1 (6 bases). CDR3 length: 12 amino acids. The ends were cut back, 4 bases at V and 2 bases at J, with 8 bases in the middle. CDR1 and CDR2 (germline): GTSNPN, SVGIG (reference sequence). CDR3 in amino acids: CAWTQGNYGYTF. The CDR3 coding sequence is TGTGCCTGGACGCAGGGGAACTATGGCTACACCTTC.

This clone was counted a single time. The rearrangement joins TRBV27 to TRBJ2-7; TRBD1 matches at 8 bases. This CDR3 region has 15 residues. V shed 6 bases and J 1 base; nucleotides not matched to a gene: 8. The V gene's germline CDR1 is MNHEY and CDR2 SMNVEV (reference sequence). The CDR3 nucleotides are TGTGCCAGCAGCTTAACAGGGGGGAGATCCTACGAGCAGTACTTC. As protein: CASSLTGGRSYEQYF.

V is TRBV5-4 and J is TRBJ2-7; TRBD1 agrees at 9 bases. V was pared by 4 bases and J by 4 bases, with 6 bases of the junction left unmatched. Germline-derived CDR1 and CDR2 are SGHNT and YYREEE (reference sequence). This CDR3 region has 14 residues. CDR3 bases: TGTGCCAGCAGCCCTCGACAGGGGGAATACGAGCAGTACTTC. It specifies CASSPRQGEYEQYF.

The chain is built from TRBV2 and TRBJ2-3; 7 bases agree with TRBD2. Germline trimming cut 6 bases from V and 9 bases from J; bases unmatched to any gene: 15. CDR1 SNHLY and CDR2 FYNNEI come from the germline V gene. This CDR3 is 15 amino acids long. CDR3 nucleotide sequence: TGTGCCAGCAGGGGAGGGCGGGGGACGGTCGAAACGCAGTATTTT. Its protein product is CASRGGRGTVETQYF.

This chain uses TRBV5-1 with TRBJ2-3, with 9 bases that match TRBD2. Germline V gene lookup returns CDR1 SGHRS and CDR2 YFSETQ. J lost 3 bases, V lost 8 bases, and 10 bases had no gene match. This CDR3 comprises 15 residues. The CDR3 DNA is TGCGCCAGAAAAAATAGCGGGAGTTTAACAGATACGCAGTATTTT. As protein: CARKNSGSLTDTQYF.

The chain carries TRBV10-2 and TRBJ1-1, with 9 positions matching TRBD1. The CDR3 runs 15 residues. Per the germline V gene, CDR1 is WSHSY and CDR2 is SAAADI. With V trimmed by 6 bases and J by 4 bases, 9 bases remained unmatched. CDR3 DNA sequence: TGCGCCAGCAGAATACAGGGGGCCGAGGGCACTGAAGCTTTCTTT. The encoded protein is CASRIQGAEGTEAFF.

About this clone: Other DNA sequences in the sample encode the same CDR3. The chain joins TRBV7-6 to TRBJ2-7, with 7 bases that match TRBD1. After removal of 8 bases from V and 2 bases from J, the junction contained 9 bases not matched to a gene. The V gene's germline CDR1 is SGHVS and CDR2 FNYEAQ. The CDR3 has 14 residues. DNA of the CDR3: TGTGCCAGCGGCCCAACAGGGGCCACCTACGAGCAGTACTTC. It yields the protein CASGPTGATYEQYF.